This TCR beta chain was observed in a study of T cells in Graves' hyperthyroidism and ophthalmopathy. What was amplified from RNA transcripts were TCR beta CDR3 regions. Researchers ran a first-round RT-PCR on the TCR CDR3 using the HTBI primer set. One entry per CDR3 protein results from TCRdb running MiXCR on the multiplex PCR reads. The sample records roughly 530,000 distinct CDR3 sequences, 17% being singletons. Germline V gives CDR1 SEHNR, CDR2 FQNEAQ (reference sequence). V shed 1 base and J shed 7 bases, with 13 bases lying between them. The CDR3 contains 14 residues. This clonotype occurred many times.

The TCR was taken from a woman younger than 30 with Graves' ophthalmopathy. This chain uses TRBV7-9 with TRBJ1-2, with D tentatively TRBD1 (5 bases). Sequenced input: blood. The CDR3 reads CASSLEVGTRGYTF. The CDR3, as DNA: TGTGCCAGCAGCTTAGAGGTGGGGACGCGTGGCTACACCTTC.